What follows are 28 T cell receptor beta chains derived from one specimen sequenced in a study of blood T cell repertoires in COVID-19. Here immunoSEQ multiplex PCR was the method, and the copy in TCRdb shows in-frame clones only, minus some. In the table there are more than 200,000 clones, 88% of which are singletons. Input material: peripheral blood. These receptors originate from a woman between 55 and 75 years old with acute or convalescent COVID-19.

The rearrangement joins TRBV19 to TRBJ2-3; D uncertain. This CDR3 comprises 13 residues. V lost 6 bases and J lost 0, with 7 bases in between. CDR1 LNHDA and CDR2 SQIVND come from the germline V gene (reference sequence). CDR3 protein: CASRQTSTDTQYF. The CDR3 DNA sequence: TGTGCCAGTAGGCAAACTAGCACAGATACGCAGTATTTT.

V usage is TRBV29-1 and J usage is TRBJ1-3; no clear D gene. The CDR3 is made up of 13 amino acids. The germline V and J ends were trimmed by 6 bases and 8 bases, with 17 bases remaining between them. CDR1 and CDR2 from the germline V gene are SQVTM and ANQGSEA. CDR3 loop: CSVKTLLGDTIYF. The CDR3 coding sequence is TGCAGCGTCAAGACCCTCCTCGGGGACACCATATATTTT. The variable domain in full, with the rest retrieved from reference TRBV29-1 and TRBJ1-3, is SAVISQKPSRDICQRGTSLTIQCQVDSQVTMMFWYRQQPGQSLTLIATANQGSEATYESGFVIDKFPISRPNLTFSTLTVSNMSPEDSSIYLCSVKTLLGDTIYFGEGSWLTVV.

This clone has a handful of counts. The V and J genes are TRBV30 and TRBJ2-1; D possibly corresponds to TRBD1 (5 bases). The CDR3 sequence is 17 residues long. Trimming cost V 4 bases and J 0 bases, with 19 bases left between them. CDR1 and CDR2 (germline): GTSNPN, SVGIG (reference sequence). DNA for the CDR3: TGTGCCTGGACCCGCCCATACAGGTTCAGCTCCTACAATGAGCAGTTCTTC. Protein sequence: CAWTRPYRFSSYNEQFF.

The rearrangement joins TRBV18 to TRBJ2-5; 8 bases map to TRBD2. In germline, CDR1 is KGHSH, CDR2 LQKENI. The CDR3 covers 17 residues. The trim removed 5 bases at V and 0 bases at J, leaving 11 bases unmatched. For the CDR3, the DNA is TGTGCCAGCTCATTCACGGGGGGGATGATGTACCAAGAGACCCAGTACTTC. This translates into CASSFTGGMMYQETQYF.

The J gene is TRBJ1-4, the V gene TRBV5-1; D call uncertain. The germline CDR1 and CDR2 sequences are SGHRS and YFSETQ. The V and J ends lost 6 bases and 9 bases respectively, with 12 bases between them. This CDR3 region has 12 residues. The CDR3 is CASTSVVKKLFF. The CDR3 DNA is TGCGCCAGCACCTCTGTAGTAAAAAAACTGTTTTTT.

The genes are TRBV19 and TRBJ2-3; maybe TRBD2 (5 bases). The CDR3 totals 14 residues. Trimming cost V 7 bases and J 4 bases, with 15 bases left between them. CDR1 is LNHDA, CDR2 SQIVND, per germline (reference sequence). CDR3: CASMSGSTADTQYF. CDR3 bases: TGTGCCAGTATGTCGGGATCCACGGCAGATACGCAGTATTTT. The full variable domain, with the rest looked up from reference TRBV19 and TRBJ2-3, is DGGITQSPKYLFRKEGQNVTLSCEQNLNHDAMYWYRQDPGQGLRLIYYSQIVNDFQKGDIAEGYSVSREKKESFPLTVTSAQKNPTAFYLCASMSGSTADTQYFGPGTRLTVL.

V and J are TRBV27 and TRBJ1-3; a weak D match, TRBD1 (5 bases). Germline V gene sequence: CDR1 MNHEY, CDR2 SMNVEV (reference sequence). CDR3 length equals 14 residues. Trimming pared 2 bases from V and 2 bases from J, leaving 7 bases between. CDR3 sequence: CASSLRRAGNTIYF. CDR3 coding DNA: TGTGCCAGCAGTTTACGCAGGGCTGGAAACACCATATATTTT.

J is TRBJ2-3 and V is TRBV4-3; 7 bases map to TRBD2. Germline loops: CDR1 LGHNA, CDR2 YSLEER. The V gene end was trimmed by 1 base and the J gene end by 4 bases; junction bases not matched to a gene: 14. This CDR3 is 18 amino acids long. Written as DNA, the CDR3 is TGCGCCAGCAGCCAAGGCTTAACCGGGACTAACACCCCAGATACGCAGTATTTT. Protein: CASSQGLTGTNTPDTQYF.

This chain links TRBV19 with TRBJ2-7; TRBD1 matches 8 bases. Unmatched junction bases numbered 9, after V lost 5 bases and J lost 3 bases. The CDR3 runs 15 residues. Germline V gene lookup returns CDR1 LNHDA and CDR2 SQIVND (reference sequence). In DNA form, the CDR3 reads TGTGCCAGTAGTGACCAGGGGGCGGTGAACTACGAGCAGTACTTC. This encodes CASSDQGAVNYEQYF.

This chain uses TRBV9 with TRBJ2-7; 10 nucleotides agree with TRBD2. Germline values: CDR1 SGDLS, CDR2 YYNGEE. This CDR3 spans 16 amino acids. V shed 0 bases, J shed 1 base, and the junction held 4 bases outside the gene matches. CDR3 nucleotide sequence: TGTGCCAGCAGCGTAGGACTAGCGGGCAATTCCTACGAGCAGTACTTC. It is translated as CASSVGLAGNSYEQYF.

The chain recombines TRBV28 with TRBJ1-1, with D maybe TRBD1 (6 bases). Germline CDR1 MDHEN, CDR2 SYDVKM. This CDR3 is built from 17 residues. Trimming cost V 3 bases and J 0 bases, with 17 bases left between them. For the CDR3, the DNA is TGTGCCAGCAGTTTGAGGGGGTCCTCCTTCATGAACACTGAAGCTTTCTTT. Amino acids: CASSLRGSSFMNTEAFF.

This sequence joins TRBV28 and TRBJ2-7; TRBD2 might be the D (6 bases). There are 15 residues in the CDR3. V was shortened by 6 bases and J by 0 bases, with 15 bases between the two germline ends. Germline CDR1 MDHEN, CDR2 SYDVKM. In nucleotides, the CDR3 is TGTGCCAGCAGAATCGGAGGGAGTGGCTCCTACGAGCAGTACTTC. Residues: CASRIGGSGSYEQYF.

This sequence joins TRBV15 and TRBJ2-7; a possible D gene is TRBD2 (5 bases). The V end lost 0 bases, the J end lost 3 bases, and 6 bases lay between the germline ends. This CDR3 has 13 amino acids. Germline-derived CDR1 and CDR2 are LNHNV and YYDKDF (reference sequence). This chain's CDR3 is CATSRDRDYEQYF. The DNA of the CDR3 is TGTGCCACCAGCAGAGACCGGGACTACGAGCAGTACTTC.

This chain links TRBV15 with TRBJ2-1, with 11 positions matching TRBD2. V shed 5 bases, J shed 3 bases, and the junction held 9 bases outside the gene matches. The CDR3 loop spans 17 amino acids. Germline V gene lookup returns CDR1 LNHNV and CDR2 YYDKDF (reference sequence). CDR3 bases: TGTGCCACCAGCCTGACTAGCGGGGCCAAATACTACAATGAGCAGTTCTTC. Residues: CATSLTSGAKYYNEQFF.

The rearrangement links TRBV19 to TRBJ2-5, with D uncertain. The V end was cut by 5 bases, the J end by 0 bases, with 7 bases between. CDR1 and CDR2 (germline): LNHDA, SQIVND (reference sequence). The CDR3 is 13 amino acids. The CDR3 here is CASSVLYQETQYF. CDR3 DNA: TGTGCCAGTAGTGTCTTGTACCAAGAGACCCAGTACTTC.

The chain has TRBV28 and TRBJ1-4; 7 bases agree with TRBD1. Germline V gene data show CDR1 as MDHEN and CDR2 as SYDVKM. This CDR3 region has 15 residues. V gave up 5 bases and J gave up 7 bases; unmatched junction bases: 10. This chain's CDR3 is CASSLSTGLSEKLFF. The CDR3 DNA follows: TGTGCCAGCAGTCTCTCGACAGGGTTAAGTGAAAAACTGTTTTTT.

This clone was detected once. The chain joins TRBV6-1 to TRBJ2-1; tentatively, D is TRBD1 (5 bases). Germline V gene lookup returns CDR1 MNHNS and CDR2 SASEGT. V lost 2 bases and J 0 bases, leaving 8 bases between the germline ends. This CDR3 contains 15 residues. CDR3 sequence: CASSEWGYSYNEQFF. The CDR3 coding sequence is TGTGCCAGCAGTGAATGGGGCTACTCCTACAATGAGCAGTTCTTC.

The rearrangement joins TRBV5-1 to TRBJ1-1; 7 nucleotides line up with TRBD1. Germline-derived CDR1 and CDR2 are SGHRS and YFSETQ. The V segment lost 5 bases and the J segment 1 base; nucleotides outside the gene matches: 5. The CDR3 has 14 amino acids. The CDR3 nucleotides are TGCGCCAGCAGGGCGGGACAGACGAACACTGAAGCTTTCTTT. Amino acids: CASRAGQTNTEAFF.

V and J are TRBV7-2 and TRBJ2-3, with a tentative D call TRBD2 (6 bases). CDR1 SGHTA and CDR2 FQGNSA come from the germline V gene. This CDR3 is 13 amino acids long. V lost 3 bases and J lost 8, with 12 bases in between. CDR3 region: CASSFQLGGTQYF. The CDR3, as DNA: TGTGCCAGCAGCTTCCAACTGGGGGGTACGCAGTATTTT.

The V gene is TRBV28, the J gene TRBJ1-4, with D unresolved. The length of the CDR3 is 15 residues. V was cut by 5 bases and J by 4 bases, with 14 bases left in between. Germline V gene data show CDR1 as MDHEN and CDR2 as SYDVKM. The CDR3 coding sequence is TGTGCCAGCAGTGATAATAGAGGAGATAATGAAAAACTGTTTTTT. Translating it yields CASSDNRGDNEKLFF.

The gene calls are TRBV7-9 and TRBJ2-6; D not certain. Germline CDR1 SEHNR, CDR2 FQNEAQ (reference sequence). V was pared by 5 bases and J by 11 bases, with 7 bases between. The CDR3 covers 11 residues. The CDR3 protein is CASSHLYVLTF. The CDR3 region has the DNA TGTGCCAGCAGCCACCTATACGTCCTGACTTTC. Combining the CDR3 with reference TRBV7-9 and TRBJ2-6 gives the whole variable domain DTGVSQNPRHKITKRGQNVTFRCDPISEHNRLYWYRQTLGQGPEFLTYFQNEAQLEKSRLLSDRFSAERPKGSFSTLEIQRTEQGDSAMYLCASSHLYVLTFGAGSRLTVL.

In its sample, this clone was seen once. V gene TRBV7-9 combines with J gene TRBJ2-2; 7 bases are a match to TRBD2. J gave up 4 bases and V 3 bases, and 11 bases lay outside the gene matches. Germline CDR1 SEHNR, CDR2 FQNEAQ (reference sequence). The length of the CDR3 is 17 residues. This CDR3 reads CASSFTTAGSGTGELFF. The CDR3 nucleotides read TGTGCCAGCAGCTTTACAACAGCGGGGTCGGGCACCGGGGAGCTGTTTTTT.

The V and J genes are TRBV9 and TRBJ2-7; D gene unclear. V lost 4 bases and J 3 bases, leaving 17 bases between the germline ends. Germline CDR1 SGDLS, CDR2 YYNGEE. The CDR3 loop spans 15 amino acids. The CDR3 reads CASSPAGVEVYEQYF. The DNA of the CDR3 is TGTGCCAGCAGCCCCGCAGGCGTCGAAGTCTACGAGCAGTACTTC.

The chain recombines TRBV6-5 with TRBJ1-2; 8 bases agree with TRBD1. CDR3 length equals 15 residues. Germline V gene data show CDR1 as MNHEY and CDR2 as SVGAGI. Germline trimming cut 6 bases from V and 4 bases from J; bases unmatched to any gene: 10. As DNA, the CDR3 is TGTGCCAGCAGATCCAGGACAGGGCAAATCTATGGCTACACCTTC. It yields the protein CASRSRTGQIYGYTF.

The chain couples TRBV24-1 to TRBJ2-5; D unclear. CDR1 is KGHDR and CDR2 is SFDVKD in the germline V gene. V lost 4 bases, J lost 8 bases, and 13 bases lay in between. This CDR3 comprises 13 residues. CDR3 DNA sequence: TGTGCCACCAGTGAGCCGCCGAAGAGAACCCAGTACTTC. It specifies CATSEPPKRTQYF.

This clone was found once. The junction does not match germline at one end; this may be a read error. This chain uses TRBV7-7 with TRBJ2-1; 11 bases are shared with TRBD2. The germline CDR1 and CDR2 sequences are SSHAT and FNYEAQ (reference sequence). The CDR3 has 15 amino acids. The CDR3 is CASSPHSGGVHEQFF. CDR3 nucleotide sequence: TGTGCTAGCAGCCCCCATAGCGGGGGGGTCCATGAGCAGTTCTTC.

This clone showed up just once. The rearrangement links TRBV24-1 to TRBJ2-5; TRBD1 aligns across 7 bases. The CDR3 has 15 amino acids. Per germline, CDR1 KGHDR and CDR2 SFDVKD. Trimming cost V 6 bases and J 2 bases; bases outside gene matches: 8. This chain's CDR3 is CATSNRGGGQETQYF. In DNA form, the CDR3 reads TGTGCCACCAGTAACAGGGGTGGGGGTCAAGAGACCCAGTACTTC.

This sequence joins TRBV7-6 and TRBJ1-4; 7 nucleotides agree with TRBD1. Germline V gives CDR1 SGHVS, CDR2 FNYEAQ. This CDR3 has 16 amino acids. V lost 4 bases, J lost 5 bases, and 10 bases stayed unmatched. Here the CDR3 DNA reads TGTGCCAGCAGCTCCAGAGGACAGGTCGGAAATGAAAAACTGTTTTTT. The encoded protein is CASSSRGQVGNEKLFF.